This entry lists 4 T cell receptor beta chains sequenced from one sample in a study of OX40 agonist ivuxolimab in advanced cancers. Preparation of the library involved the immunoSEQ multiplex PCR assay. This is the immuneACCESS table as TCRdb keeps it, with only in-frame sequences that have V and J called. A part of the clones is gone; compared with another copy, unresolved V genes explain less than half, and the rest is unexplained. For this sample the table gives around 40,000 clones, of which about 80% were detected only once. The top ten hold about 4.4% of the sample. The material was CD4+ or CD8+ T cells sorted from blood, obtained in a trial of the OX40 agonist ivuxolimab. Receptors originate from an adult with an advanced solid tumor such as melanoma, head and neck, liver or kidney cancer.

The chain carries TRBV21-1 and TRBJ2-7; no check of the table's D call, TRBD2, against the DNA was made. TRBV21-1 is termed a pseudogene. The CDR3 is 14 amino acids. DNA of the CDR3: TGTGCCAGCAGCAACAGATCGGGAGCGGGGGAGCAGTACTTC. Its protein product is CASSNRSGAGEQYF.

Written as DNA, the CDR3 is TGCGCCAGCAGCCCAGGGGACTCTGGAAACACCATATATTTT. Translated, it gives CASSPGDSGNTIYF. This chain uses TRBV5-1 with TRBJ1-3, with D possibly TRBD1 on 6 matching bases. The CDR3 loop spans 14 amino acids. Germline V gene data show CDR1 as SGHRS and CDR2 as YFSETQ. Trimming took 4 bases from V and 0 from J, leaving 8 bases between them. Drawing the rest from reference TRBV5-1 and TRBJ1-3, the complete variable domain is KAGVTQTPRYLIKTRGQQVTLSCSPISGHRSVSWYQQTPGQGLQFLFEYFSETQRNKGNFPGRFSGRQFSNSRSEMNVSTLELGDSALYLCASSPGDSGNTIYFGEGSWLTVV.

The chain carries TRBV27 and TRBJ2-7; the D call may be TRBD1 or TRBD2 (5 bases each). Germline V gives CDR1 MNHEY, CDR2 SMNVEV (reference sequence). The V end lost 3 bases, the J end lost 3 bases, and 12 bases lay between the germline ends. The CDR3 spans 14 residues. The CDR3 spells CASSLRGALYEQYF. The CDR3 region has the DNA TGTGCCAGCAGTTTGAGAGGGGCTCTCTACGAGCAGTACTTC.

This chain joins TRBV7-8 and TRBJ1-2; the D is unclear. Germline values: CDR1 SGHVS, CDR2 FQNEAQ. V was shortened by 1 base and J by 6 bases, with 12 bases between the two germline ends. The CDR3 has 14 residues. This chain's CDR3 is CASSLVTFGDGYTF. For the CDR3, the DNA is TGTGCCAGCAGCTTAGTTACGTTCGGGGATGGCTACACCTTC.